The 24 T cell receptor beta chains given below trace back to one sample, sequenced in a study of siplizumab effects on memory and regulatory T cells. Assay: immunoSEQ multiplex PCR; the TCRdb copy retains only in-frame clones and omits some. The sample yields more than 95,000 clones, 93% seen once. The sequencing sample was made of Tregs sorted from blood. The source is a human donor in good health.

The V gene is TRBV6-5, the J gene TRBJ2-3, with TRBD1 matching over 8 bases. This CDR3 has 15 amino acids. Germline trimming cut 2 bases from V and 5 bases from J; bases unmatched to any gene: 6. Germline assignment: CDR1 MNHEY and CDR2 SVGAGI. CDR3 in amino acids: CASSYGSRGQDTQYF. The DNA for the CDR3 is TGTGCCAGCAGTTACGGTTCCAGGGGGCAAGATACGCAGTATTTT.

CDR3 protein: CASSLEGTGWFNEQFF. CDR3 bases: TGCGCCAGCAGCTTGGAAGGGACAGGGTGGTTCAATGAGCAGTTCTTC. This sequence joins TRBV5-1 and TRBJ2-1; 9 nucleotides match TRBD1. This CDR3 has 16 residues. With V trimmed by 0 bases and J by 6 bases, 7 bases remained unmatched. The V gene's germline CDR1 is SGHRS and CDR2 YFSETQ.

The chain has TRBV18 and TRBJ2-2; 11 bases fit TRBD1. The CDR3 length is 18 residues. V lost 0 bases and J lost 4; bases outside the gene matches: 7. Germline V CDR1 and CDR2: KGHSH, LQKENI. DNA for the CDR3: TGTGCCAGCTCACCACCCTGGACAGGGGGCGAATTCACCGGGGAGCTGTTTTTT. This translates into CASSPPWTGGEFTGELFF.

The CDR3 region is CASSLRTNTEAFF. For the CDR3, the DNA is TGTGCCAGCAGCTTACGGACTAACACTGAAGCTTTCTTT. The chain has TRBV7-8 and TRBJ1-1; D gene ambiguous. The CDR3 is 13 residues long. Germline V gene data show CDR1 as SGHVS and CDR2 as FQNEAQ. The ends were cut back, 2 bases at V and 2 bases at J, with 6 bases in the middle.

The chain is built from TRBV30 and TRBJ1-4, with D possibly matching TRBD1 (5 bases). The CDR3 consists of 17 residues. V gave up 1 base and J gave up 0 bases, with 15 bases separating them. In germline, CDR1 is GTSNPN, CDR2 SVGIG (reference sequence). The CDR3 bases are TGTGCCTGGAGTGCCTGGGGGGGGATGGCAACTAATGAAAAACTGTTTTTT. Translating gives CAWSAWGGMATNEKLFF.

The chain carries TRBV11-1 and TRBJ1-4; D gene uncertain. The CDR3 covers 12 residues. V was trimmed by 3 bases and J by 6 bases, leaving 5 bases between them. CDR1 is SGHAT and CDR2 is FQDESV in the germline V gene (reference sequence). The CDR3 DNA reads TGTGCCAGCAGCTTGGCGGATGAAAAACTGTTTTTT. Its protein product is CASSLADEKLFF.

The rearrangement links TRBV5-1 to TRBJ2-1; D call uncertain. V lost 0 bases to trimming and J lost 7 bases, with 14 bases between them. Germline V gene data show CDR1 as SGHRS and CDR2 as YFSETQ. This CDR3 has 15 amino acids. DNA for the CDR3: TGCGCCAGCAGCTTGGGTCAGACCTACGGGAATGAGCAGTTCTTC. Amino acids: CASSLGQTYGNEQFF.

V and J are TRBV5-1 and TRBJ1-3, with 7 bases lining up with TRBD1. This CDR3 is built from 17 residues. CDR1 and CDR2 (germline): SGHRS, YFSETQ. V was clipped by 0 bases and J by 4 bases; unmatched bases: 10. The CDR3 DNA reads TGCGCCAGCAGCTTGGATAGAGGGGGCGCGCGGGGAAACACCATATATTTT. Its protein product is CASSLDRGGARGNTIYF.

This clone was counted between two and nine times. The chain combines TRBV7-9 with TRBJ2-1; possibly TRBD2 for D (6 bases). The CDR3 contains 15 residues. Trimming cost V 7 bases and J 6 bases, with 19 bases left between them. Germline values: CDR1 SEHNR, CDR2 FQNEAQ (reference sequence). CDR3 protein: CASTNSGGVGNEQFF. Here the CDR3 DNA reads TGTGCCAGCACCAACAGTGGAGGGGTGGGCAATGAGCAGTTCTTC.

The chain couples TRBV6-6 to TRBJ2-2, with 9 positions matching TRBD1. The germline CDR1 and CDR2 sequences are MNHNY and SVGAGI (reference sequence). The CDR3 runs 16 residues. Trimming removed 4 bases from V and 6 bases from J; junction bases left unmatched: 9. The CDR3 DNA reads as TGTGCCAGCAGTTCCGCGGCCGGACAGGGGCCCGGGGAGCTGTTTTTT. Protein product: CASSSAAGQGPGELFF.

The genes are TRBV2 and TRBJ1-1; no firm D call. Trimming stripped 3 bases from V and 0 bases from J, with 11 bases between. Germline V gene sequence: CDR1 SNHLY, CDR2 FYNNEI. The CDR3 loop spans 15 amino acids. The CDR3 DNA is TGTGCCAGCAGTGAGCGCGGCAGAATGAACACTGAAGCTTTCTTT. Translating it yields CASSERGRMNTEAFF. Based on the CDR3 plus reference TRBV2 and TRBJ1-1, the full variable domain is EPEVTQTPSHQVTQMGQEVILRCVPISNHLYFYWYRQILGQKVEFLVSFYNNEISEKSEIFDDQFSVERPDGSNFTLKIRSTKLEDSAMYFCASSERGRMNTEAFFGQGTRLTVV.

The V gene is TRBV5-8, the J gene TRBJ2-7; D is unresolved. The CDR3 is 14 residues long. Germline V gene data show CDR1 as SGHTS and CDR2 as YDEGEE. Trimming left V 4 bases short and J 5 bases short, with 16 bases between. For the CDR3, the DNA is TGTGCCAGCAGCCCCACCCACATTGTCAACGAGCAGTACTTC. It codes for CASSPTHIVNEQYF. Full variable domain (outside the CDR3, taken from reference TRBV5-8 and TRBJ2-7): EAGVTQSPTHLIKTRGQQATLRCSPISGHTSVYWYQQALGLGLQFLLWYDEGEERNRGNFPPRFSGRQFPNYSSELNVNALELEDSALYLCASSPTHIVNEQYFGPGTRLTVT.

The chain uses TRBV19 and TRBJ2-1; TRBD2 aligns across 10 bases. The CDR3 covers 16 residues. V trimming: 5 bases; J trimming: 9 bases; junction bases outside the gene matches: 13. Per germline, CDR1 LNHDA and CDR2 SQIVND (reference sequence). Here the CDR3 DNA reads TGTGCCAGTAGTTCCCTAGCGGGAGTCCCCGTAAGTGAGCAGTTCTTC. Translating it yields CASSSLAGVPVSEQFF.

This chain uses TRBV7-2 with TRBJ1-2; D might be TRBD1 (5 bases). Trimming cost V 5 bases and J 4 bases, with 17 bases left between them. Germline V gene data show CDR1 as SGHTA and CDR2 as FQGNSA. The CDR3 spans 15 residues. Here the CDR3 reads CASSLKRAGPYGYTF. The CDR3 DNA reads as TGTGCCAGCAGCCTCAAAAGGGCGGGGCCCTATGGCTACACCTTC.

The chain links TRBV5-1 to TRBJ2-3; D is unclear. Germline-derived CDR1 and CDR2 are SGHRS and YFSETQ. Trimming left V 4 bases short and J 2 bases short, with 2 bases between. The CDR3 extends over 11 amino acids. As DNA, the CDR3 is TGCGCCAGCAGCAACACAGATACGCAGTATTTT. It yields the protein CASSNTDTQYF.

This chain links TRBV6-4 with TRBJ2-6; maybe TRBD2 (6 bases). V lost 8 bases, J lost 4 bases, and 12 bases lay in between. The CDR3 extends over 14 amino acids. Germline CDR1 reads MRHNA; CDR2 reads SNTAGT. CDR3: CASSRELGANVLTF. The CDR3 DNA reads as TGTGCCAGCTCCCGGGAGTTGGGGGCCAACGTCCTGACTTTC.

This clone is judged medium-sized (0.01 to 0.1%). The CDR3 sequence is CASSPVGGGSDTQYF. The CDR3, as DNA: TGTGCCAGCAGCCCCGTGGGGGGTGGTTCAGATACGCAGTATTTT. The chain carries TRBV28 and TRBJ2-3; D is perhaps TRBD2 (6 bases). Per the germline V gene, CDR1 is MDHEN and CDR2 is SYDVKM. V lost 6 bases, J lost 4 bases, and 17 bases lay in between. This CDR3 region has 15 residues.

V usage is TRBV5-6 and J usage is TRBJ2-5; the D gene could be TRBD1 or TRBD2 (6 bases each). V dropped 2 bases and J dropped 7 bases, with 18 bases sitting between them. Germline values: CDR1 SGHDT, CDR2 YYEEEE. CDR3 length: 15 residues. CDR3 region: CASSFQGPGVGTQYF. The CDR3 bases are TGTGCCAGCAGCTTCCAGGGGCCGGGAGTAGGGACCCAGTACTTC.

This clone was seen a few times. The chain couples TRBV5-1 to TRBJ1-2; a weak D match, TRBD1 (6 bases). The V end lost 2 bases, the J end lost 4 bases, and 15 bases lay between the germline ends. The germline CDR1 and CDR2 sequences are SGHRS and YFSETQ. The CDR3 runs 15 residues. The CDR3 protein is CASSFSTGLGYGYTF. The CDR3 DNA is TGCGCCAGCAGCTTTAGTACAGGGTTAGGCTATGGCTACACCTTC.

This chain connects TRBV6-5 to TRBJ1-1; tentative D call: TRBD1 (5 bases). The V end was cut by 6 bases, the J end by 1 base, with 12 bases between. The CDR3 is 14 residues long. Germline V gene sequence: CDR1 MNHEY, CDR2 SVGAGI. The CDR3 spells CASRHLGQNTEAFF. CDR3 sequence (DNA): TGTGCCAGCAGGCACCTCGGACAGAACACTGAAGCTTTCTTT.

This chain joins TRBV6-1 and TRBJ1-1; TRBD1 is a possible D gene (6 bases). The CDR3 sequence is 13 residues long. V was pared by 6 bases and J by 5 bases, with 13 bases between. Germline V gives CDR1 MNHNS, CDR2 SASEGT. The CDR3 DNA reads as TGTGCCAGCAGATACGTCCAGGGGACTGAAGCTTTCTTT. Its protein is CASRYVQGTEAFF.

The CDR3 DNA reads as TGTGCCAGCAGCTTAGCCAGGGTACTAGCGGGGCCCTACGAGCAGTACTTC. Protein sequence: CASSLARVLAGPYEQYF. This sequence joins TRBV7-8 and TRBJ2-7, with 10 bases matching TRBD2. CDR1 and CDR2 (germline): SGHVS, FQNEAQ. The V segment lost 0 bases and the J segment 2 bases; nucleotides outside the gene matches: 7. This CDR3 spans 17 amino acids.

The chain recombines TRBV10-3 with TRBJ1-2; maybe TRBD1 (5 bases). This CDR3 is built from 14 residues. Germline assignment: CDR1 ENHRY and CDR2 SYGVKD. Trimming removed 6 bases from V and 7 bases from J, with 18 bases in between. CDR3 amino acids: CAISSRDAPGGYTF. The CDR3 coding sequence is TGTGCCATCAGCTCCAGGGATGCTCCGGGTGGCTACACCTTC.

The gene calls are TRBV5-6 and TRBJ2-3; 8 bases align to TRBD2. The CDR3 has 16 residues. Germline CDR1 and CDR2: SGHDT and YYEEEE. With V trimmed by 1 base and J by 2 bases, 6 bases remained unmatched. The CDR3 here is CASSLLAGSPTDTQYF. The CDR3 nucleotides read TGTGCCAGCAGCTTGCTAGCGGGCAGCCCCACAGATACGCAGTATTTT.